This T cell receptor beta chain was found in a study of blood T cell repertoires in COVID-19. Study as a whole: Acute and convalescent COVID-19 samples came from the United States, Italy and Spain. T cells, B-cell-depleted T cells, or PBMCs provided the cDNA or gDNA that served as material.

Methods used by the authors: Nucleated cell number was recorded as an estimate derived from reference gene primer amplification. The table came from immunoSEQ multiplex PCR; TCRdb's copy has only in-frame clones and leaves some out. For V, J and clone size, that table is used; D and trimming come from the DNA. The sample has under 200,000 clones, around 84% seen once. Sequencing was carried out using peripheral blood. The sequence was collected from a young man with active or convalescent COVID-19.

The CDR3 loop reads CASSLGDRIHQPQHF. As DNA, the CDR3 is TGTGCCAGCAGTTTAGGGGACAGGATCCATCAGCCCCAGCATTTT. The rearrangement joins TRBV28 to TRBJ1-5; TRBD1 agrees at 8 bases. The CDR3 has 15 residues. Germline V gene lookup returns CDR1 MDHEN and CDR2 SYDVKM. V lost 2 bases, J lost 5 bases, and 5 bases stayed unmatched.